This T cell receptor (beta chain) emerged from a study of T cell responses to AZD1222 COVID-19 vaccine. Only in-frame clones appear in the TCRdb table, and some are missing; sequencing was by immunoSEQ multiplex PCR. The repertoire holds around 100,000 clones, 88% seen once, with around 2% in the top ten. Study-wide points: In a largely white British group with more females than males, clonal diversity was possibly underestimated.

Details on this clone: Its matching antigen is unknown.

The sample here was peripheral blood, taken on day 0 of AZD1222 vaccination. This TCR derives from an adult in good health.

CDR3 protein: CASSSGTSGNEQFF. The CDR3 nucleotides are TGTGCCAGCAGCTCCGGGACTAGCGGCAATGAGCAGTTCTTC. The J gene is TRBJ2-1, the V gene TRBV9, with 11 bases lining up with TRBD2. CDR3 length: 14 amino acids. V lost 4 bases and J lost 6; bases outside the gene matches: 3. Germline loops: CDR1 SGDLS, CDR2 YYNGEE.